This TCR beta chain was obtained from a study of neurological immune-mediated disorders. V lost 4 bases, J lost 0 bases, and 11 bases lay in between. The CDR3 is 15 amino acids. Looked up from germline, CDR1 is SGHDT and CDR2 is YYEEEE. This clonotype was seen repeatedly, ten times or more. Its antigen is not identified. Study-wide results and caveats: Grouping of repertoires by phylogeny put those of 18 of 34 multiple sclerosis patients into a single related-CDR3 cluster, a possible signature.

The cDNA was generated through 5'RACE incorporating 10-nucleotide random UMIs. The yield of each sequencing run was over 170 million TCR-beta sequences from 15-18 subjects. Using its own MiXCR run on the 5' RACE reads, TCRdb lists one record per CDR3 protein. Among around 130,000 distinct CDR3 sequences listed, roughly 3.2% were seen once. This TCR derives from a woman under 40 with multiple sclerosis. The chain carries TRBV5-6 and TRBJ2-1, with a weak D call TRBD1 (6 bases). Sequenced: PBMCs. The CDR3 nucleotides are TGTGCCAGCAGCCCGGACAGAAGCTCCTACAATGAGCAGTTCTTC. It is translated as CASSPDRSSYNEQFF.